The clone carrying this T cell receptor beta chain was seen once. Its antigen is not known. This specimen belongs to a study of T cell responses to AZD1222 COVID-19 vaccine. CDR1 and CDR2 from the germline V gene are GTSNPN and SVGIG (reference sequence). The CDR3 sequence is 11 residues long. Deletions cut 2 bases from V and 6 bases from J, with 6 bases between. Notes on the study in general: Per reports, nearly half of all spike-specific TCRs target regions that are unmutated in variants. Repertoire collection took place solely once the T cell response had peaked. Donors skewed white British and female; clonal diversity was possibly underestimated.

This table comes from immunoSEQ multiplex PCR, and its TCRdb copy is limited to in-frame clones, with some not included. The repertoire holds roughly 120,000 clones, with 86% as singletons. Doses given second, at about 4 or about 12 weeks, were pooled. J is TRBJ2-3 and V is TRBV30; D ambiguous. The clonotype originates from an adult who received the AZD1222 COVID-19 vaccine. Sequencing used peripheral blood, obtained 28 days after the second AZD1222 dose. CDR3 amino acids: CAWSMGDTQYF. For the CDR3, the DNA is TGTGCCTGGAGTATGGGGGATACGCAGTATTTT. Variable domain in full (rest from reference TRBV30 and TRBJ2-3): SQTIHQWPATLVQPVGSPLSLECTVEGTSNPNLYWYRQAAGRGLQLLFYSVGIGQISSEVPQNLSASRPQDRQFILSSKKLLLSDSGFYLCAWSMGDTQYFGPGTRLTVL.